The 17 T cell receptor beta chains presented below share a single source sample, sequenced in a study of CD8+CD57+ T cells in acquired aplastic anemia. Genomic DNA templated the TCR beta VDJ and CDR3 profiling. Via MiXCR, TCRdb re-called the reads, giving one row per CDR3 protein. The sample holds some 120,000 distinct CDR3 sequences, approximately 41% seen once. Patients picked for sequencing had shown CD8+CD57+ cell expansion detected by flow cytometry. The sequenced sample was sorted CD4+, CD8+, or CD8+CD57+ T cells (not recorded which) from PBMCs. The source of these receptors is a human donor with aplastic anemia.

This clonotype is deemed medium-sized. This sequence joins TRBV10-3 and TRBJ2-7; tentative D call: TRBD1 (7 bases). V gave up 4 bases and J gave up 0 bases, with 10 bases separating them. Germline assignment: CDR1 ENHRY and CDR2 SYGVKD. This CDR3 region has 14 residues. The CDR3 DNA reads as TGTGCCATCAGTGGCGGGACAGTCTCCTACGAGCAGTACTTC. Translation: CAISGGTVSYEQYF.

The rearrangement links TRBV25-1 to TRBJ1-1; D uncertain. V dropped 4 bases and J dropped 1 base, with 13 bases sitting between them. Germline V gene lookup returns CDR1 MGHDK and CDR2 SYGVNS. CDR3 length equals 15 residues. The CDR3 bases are TGTGCCAGCAGTGCTAGAAGAGATACGAACACTGAAGCTTTCTTT. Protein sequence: CASSARRDTNTEAFF.

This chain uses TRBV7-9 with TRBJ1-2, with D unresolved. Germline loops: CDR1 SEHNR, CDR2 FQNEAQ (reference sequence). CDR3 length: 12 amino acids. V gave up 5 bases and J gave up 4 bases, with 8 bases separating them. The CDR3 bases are TGTGCCAGCAGCCCCCCTGGCTATGGCTACACCTTC. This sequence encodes CASSPPGYGYTF. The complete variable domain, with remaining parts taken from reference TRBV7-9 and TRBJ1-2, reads DTGVSQNPRHKITKRGQNVTFRCDPISEHNRLYWYRQTLGQGPEFLTYFQNEAQLEKSRLLSDRFSAERPKGSFSTLEIQRTEQGDSAMYLCASSPPGYGYTFGSGTRLTVV.

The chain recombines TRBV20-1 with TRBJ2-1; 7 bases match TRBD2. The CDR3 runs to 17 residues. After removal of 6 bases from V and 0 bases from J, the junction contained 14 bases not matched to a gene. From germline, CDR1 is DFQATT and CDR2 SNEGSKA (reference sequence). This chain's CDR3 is CSATQASSGVSYNEQFF. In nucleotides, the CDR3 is TGCAGTGCGACCCAGGCTTCTAGCGGCGTCTCCTACAATGAGCAGTTCTTC.

Here the CDR3 DNA reads TGTGCCAGCAGTGAGGACAGGGTCGGCGTGGAGACCCAGTACTTC. Translating gives CASSEDRVGVETQYF. The chain couples TRBV2 to TRBJ2-5; 8 nucleotides align to TRBD1. Germline V gene data show CDR1 as SNHLY and CDR2 as FYNNEI. The CDR3 is 15 residues long. Losses at the gene ends were 3 bases for V and 5 bases for J; bases not matched to a gene: 8.

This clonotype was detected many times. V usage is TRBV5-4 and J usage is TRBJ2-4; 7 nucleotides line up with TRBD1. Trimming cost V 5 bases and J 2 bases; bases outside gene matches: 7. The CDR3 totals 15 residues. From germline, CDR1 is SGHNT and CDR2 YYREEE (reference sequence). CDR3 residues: CASRHVTGTKNIQYF. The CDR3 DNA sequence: TGTGCCAGCAGACACGTGACAGGGACCAAAAACATTCAGTACTTC.

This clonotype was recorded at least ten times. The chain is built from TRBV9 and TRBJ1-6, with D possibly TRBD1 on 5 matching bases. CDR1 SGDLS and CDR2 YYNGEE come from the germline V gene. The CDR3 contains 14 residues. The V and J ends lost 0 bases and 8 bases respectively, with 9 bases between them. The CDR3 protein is CASSVAGRDSPLHF. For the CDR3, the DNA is TGTGCCAGCAGCGTAGCGGGGCGGGATTCACCCCTCCACTTT. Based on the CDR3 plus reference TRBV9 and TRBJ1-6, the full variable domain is DSGVTQTPKHLITATGQRVTLRCSPRSGDLSVYWYQQSLDQGLQFLIQYYNGEERAKGNILERFSAQQFPDLHSELNLSSLELGDSALYFCASSVAGRDSPLHFGNGTRLTVT.

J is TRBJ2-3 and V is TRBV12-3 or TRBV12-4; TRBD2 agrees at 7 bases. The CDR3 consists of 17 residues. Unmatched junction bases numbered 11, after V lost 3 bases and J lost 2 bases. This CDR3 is CASSFYGLGTNTDTQYF. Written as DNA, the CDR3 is TGTGCCAGCAGTTTTTATGGGTTAGGGACTAACACAGATACGCAGTATTTT.

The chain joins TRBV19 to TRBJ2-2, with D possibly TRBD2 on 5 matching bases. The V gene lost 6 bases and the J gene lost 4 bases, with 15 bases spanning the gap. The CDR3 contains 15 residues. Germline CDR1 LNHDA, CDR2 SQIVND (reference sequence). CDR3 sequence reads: CASRYGVMGTGELFF. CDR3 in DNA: TGTGCCAGTAGATACGGGGTAATGGGCACCGGGGAGCTGTTTTTT.

In nucleotides, the CDR3 is TGTGCCAGCAGTTACTCGGCCTCTTTAGGCTTCCGGCAGCCCCAGCATTTT. This translates into CASSYSASLGFRQPQHF. The chain is built from TRBV6-5 and TRBJ1-5, with D uncertain. This CDR3 is built from 17 residues. In germline, CDR1 is MNHEY, CDR2 SVGAGI. Between the trimmed V and J ends, which lost 0 bases and 7 bases, there was a span of 19 bases.

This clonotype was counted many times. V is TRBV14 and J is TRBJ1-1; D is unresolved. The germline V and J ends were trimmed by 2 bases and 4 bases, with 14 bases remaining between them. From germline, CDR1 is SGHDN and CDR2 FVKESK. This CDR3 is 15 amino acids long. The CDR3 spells CASSQQTPRGTEAFF. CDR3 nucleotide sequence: TGTGCCAGCAGCCAACAGACACCCCGGGGCACTGAAGCTTTCTTT.

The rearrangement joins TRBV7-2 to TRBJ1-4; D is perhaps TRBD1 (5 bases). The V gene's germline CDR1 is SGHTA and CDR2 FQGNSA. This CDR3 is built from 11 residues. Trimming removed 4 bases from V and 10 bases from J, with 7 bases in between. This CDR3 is CASSSGGKLFF. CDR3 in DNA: TGTGCCAGCAGCTCCGGGGGAAAACTGTTTTTT.

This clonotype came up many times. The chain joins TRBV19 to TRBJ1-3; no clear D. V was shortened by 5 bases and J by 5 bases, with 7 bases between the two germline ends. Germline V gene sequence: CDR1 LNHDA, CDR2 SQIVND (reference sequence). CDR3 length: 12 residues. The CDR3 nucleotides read TGTGCCAGTAGTCCCCGGAGAAACACCATATATTTT. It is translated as CASSPRRNTIYF. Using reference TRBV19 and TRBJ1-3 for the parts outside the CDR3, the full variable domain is DGGITQSPKYLFRKEGQNVTLSCEQNLNHDAMYWYRQDPGQGLRLIYYSQIVNDFQKGDIAEGYSVSREKKESFPLTVTSAQKNPTAFYLCASSPRRNTIYFGEGSWLTVV.

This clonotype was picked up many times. CDR3 coding DNA: TGTGCCAGCACCCCAGCGTTGGGAACAGATAATCAGCCCCAGCATTTT. Translating gives CASTPALGTDNQPQHF. V is TRBV7-2 and J is TRBJ1-5; D gene uncertain. This CDR3 contains 16 residues. CDR1 is SGHTA and CDR2 is FQGNSA in the germline V gene. Trimming pared 7 bases from V and 4 bases from J, leaving 20 bases between.

CDR3 nucleotide sequence: TGTGCCACCAGCAGAGATAGTGATACGCAGTATTTT. This codes for CATSRDSDTQYF. The V gene is TRBV15, the J gene TRBJ2-3; D remains unclear. V was pared by 0 bases and J by 6 bases, with 4 bases between. The length of the CDR3 is 12 residues. Germline CDR1 and CDR2: LNHNV and YYDKDF (reference sequence).

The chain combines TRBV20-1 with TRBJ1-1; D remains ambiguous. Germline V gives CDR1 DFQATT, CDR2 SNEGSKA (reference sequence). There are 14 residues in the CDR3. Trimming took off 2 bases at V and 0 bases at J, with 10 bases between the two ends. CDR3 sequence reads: CSARLGGLNTEAFF. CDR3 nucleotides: TGCAGTGCTAGACTGGGAGGGTTGAACACTGAAGCTTTCTTT.

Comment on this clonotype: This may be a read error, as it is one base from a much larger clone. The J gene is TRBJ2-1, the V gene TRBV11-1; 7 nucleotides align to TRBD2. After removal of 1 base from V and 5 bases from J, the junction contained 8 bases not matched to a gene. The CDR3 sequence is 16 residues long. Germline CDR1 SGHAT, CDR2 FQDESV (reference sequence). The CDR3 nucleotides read TGTGCCAGCAGCTTAGTAACTAGCGAGCGTCACAATGAGCAGTTCTTC. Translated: CASSLVTSERHNEQFF.